Listed here is a single T cell receptor (beta chain). This record belongs to a study of blood T cell repertoires in COVID-19. The CDR3 totals 15 residues. Germline V gene data show CDR1 as LNHDA and CDR2 as SQIVND (reference sequence). The ends lost 8 bases at V and 2 bases at J; junction bases unmatched: 9. Under the authors' procedure: The assay estimated nucleated cells by amplifying reference gene primers. Sequencing used immunoSEQ multiplex PCR; TCRdb keeps in-frame clones, though not all of them. V and J calls and clone size are those listed in that table; D and trimming were worked out from the DNA. The sample has about 300,000 clones; roughly 90% are singletons.

The chain employs TRBV19 and TRBJ1-5; 7 bases fit TRBD1. The source of this sequence is a woman younger than 45 with COVID-19, enrolled during active disease. Sequenced: peripheral blood. The DNA for the CDR3 is TGTGCCAGTCGCCAACAGGGGTACGGCAATCAGCCCCAGCATTTT. Translating it yields CASRQQGYGNQPQHF.